This is a list of T cell receptor beta chains from one sample in a study of T cell repertoires in cytomegalovirus infection. Antigens for these TCRs are unknown. TCRdb re-called the reads through MiXCR, storing one row per CDR3 protein. The data show roughly 730,000 distinct CDR3 sequences, with around a third seen just once and over 15% held by the top ten. This specimen consisted of cultured PBMCs, obtained from culture after CMV antigen stimulation. All receptors derive from a human donor in good health (CMV status not recorded). Some clones in this sample may be carry-over from other donors' samples. The CDR3 runs from the conserved cysteine through the conserved F or W. Each record gives: V gene, clone size, J gene, D gene, CDR3 protein, CDR3 DNA. D genes are given only for firm matches. Not every row has a clone size; where given, it reads once, few, many or a size class.

>TRBV24-1|.|TRBJ1-5|.
CATSKWGNQPQHF
TGTGCCACCAGCAAATGGGGAAATCAGCCCCAGCATTTT
>TRBV11-3|few|TRBJ2-4|.
CASSLAPGLGNIQYF
TGTGCCAGCAGCTTAGCACCGGGACTGGGAAACATTCAGTACTTC
>TRBV25-1|.|TRBJ1-3|.
CASSEFIGEANTIYF
TGTGCCAGCAGTGAATTTATAGGAGAAGCAAACACCATATATTTT
>TRBV6-1|.|TRBJ2-5|TRBD2
CASSGYLGTNQETQYF
TGTGCCAGCAGTGGTTATCTAGGGACTAACCAAGAGACCCAGTACTTC
>TRBV11-2|few|TRBJ2-7|TRBD2
CASSSMRELEQYF
TGTGCCAGCAGCTCCATGCGGGAGCTCGAGCAGTACTTC
>TRBV4-1|.|TRBJ1-2|.
CASSHQANYGYTF
TGCGCCAGCAGCCACCAGGCTAACTATGGCTACACCTTC
>TRBV20-1|.|TRBJ2-1|.
CSAGGRGPYGEQFF
TGCAGTGCAGGGGGACGGGGGCCTTACGGTGAGCAGTTCTTC
>TRBV10-2|.|TRBJ1-5|.
CASSDQGRARQPQHF
TGCGCCAGCAGTGACCAGGGCAGGGCGAGGCAGCCCCAGCATTTT
>TRBV6-1|few|TRBJ1-1|.
CASSQSVGLSTEAFF
TGTGCCAGCAGCCAATCTGTGGGGTTGAGCACTGAAGCTTTCTTT
>TRBV24-1|.|TRBJ2-1|TRBD2
CATSGRPSGGSNEQFF
TGTGCCACCAGTGGCCGACCTAGCGGGGGTAGCAATGAGCAGTTCTTC
>TRBV7-8|.|TRBJ1-5|.
CASSLEAGRLGPQHF
TGTGCCAGCAGCTTAGAGGCGGGACGGCTCGGTCCCCAGCATTTT
>TRBV19|once|TRBJ1-6|.
CASRRDPDLGSPLHF
TGTGCCAGTCGCAGGGACCCGGATTTGGGCTCACCCCTCCACTTT
>TRBV6-2/TRBV6-3|.|TRBJ2-3|.
CATSEGRYGDTQYF
TGTGCCACCTCTGAGGGGCGCTACGGAGATACGCAGTATTTT
>TRBV7-9|many|TRBJ2-1|.
CASSFSSVNEQFF
TGTGCCAGCAGCTTTTCTAGCGTCAATGAGCAGTTCTTC
>TRBV11-2|.|TRBJ2-2|TRBD2
CASSLGQREVSGELFF
TGTGCCAGCAGCTTAGGGCAGCGGGAGGTCTCCGGGGAGCTGTTTTTT
>TRBV7-9|.|TRBJ1-2|.
CASSSPGKSNYGYTF
TGTGCCAGCAGCTCCCCCGGGAAGTCGAACTATGGCTACACCTTC
>TRBV10-3|few|TRBJ2-3|.
CATKMSDTQYF
TGTGCCACCAAGATGTCAGATACGCAGTATTTT
>TRBV12-5|few|TRBJ2-1|.
CASGRQNNEQFF
TGTGCTAGTGGTCGACAGAACAATGAGCAGTTCTTC
>TRBV12-3/TRBV12-4|.|TRBJ2-2|TRBD1
CASSGQARELFF
TGTGCCAGCAGCGGACAGGCCCGGGAGCTGTTTTTT
>TRBV10-2|.|TRBJ2-1|.
CASSMEVINEQFF
TGCGCCAGCTCAATGGAGGTAATAAATGAGCAGTTCTTC
>TRBV7-6|few|TRBJ2-5|.
CASSPGQPQYF
TGTGCCAGCAGCCCTGGTCAACCCCAGTACTTC
>TRBV3-1|few|TRBJ2-3|.
CASSQEAGSDTQYF
TGTGCCAGCAGCCAAGAAGCAGGGTCAGATACGCAGTATTTT
>TRBV7-6|few|TRBJ2-3|.
CASRLVRWGTSTDTQYF
TGTGCCAGCAGATTAGTGCGGTGGGGGACGAGCACAGATACGCAGTATTTT
>TRBV7-2|few|TRBJ2-1|.
CASSFAAALDNEQFF
TGTGCCAGCAGCTTCGCCGCCGCTTTGGACAATGAGCAGTTCTTC
>TRBV27|once|TRBJ2-1|.
CASSLQGWANNEQFF
TGTGCCAGCAGTTTACAGGGGTGGGCAAACAATGAGCAGTTCTTC
>TRBV12-3/TRBV12-4|.|TRBJ1-1|TRBD1
CASRGQGRGTEAFF
TGTGCCAGCAGGGGACAGGGTCGGGGCACTGAAGCTTTCTTT
>TRBV4-1|.|TRBJ1-2|.
CASSQARHHYGYTF
TGCGCCAGCAGCCAAGCTCGGCACCACTATGGCTACACCTTC
>TRBV28|.|TRBJ2-7|TRBD1
CASKPRQGLFYEQYF
TGTGCCAGCAAACCCAGACAGGGTCTTTTTTACGAGCAGTACTTC
>TRBV28|.|TRBJ1-5|.
CASSFGLAGQPQHF
TGTGCCAGCAGTTTCGGACTGGCCGGCCAGCCCCAGCATTTT
>TRBV20-1|few|TRBJ2-5|TRBD2
CSASSLAALQETQYF
TGCAGTGCTAGTTCCCTAGCGGCCCTCCAAGAGACCCAGTACTTC
>TRBV5-1|few|TRBJ2-7|.
CASSLDLWGPKTLYEQYF
TGCGCCAGCAGCTTGGATCTTTGGGGACCCAAAACACTCTACGAGCAGTACTTC
>TRBV7-2|few|TRBJ2-7|TRBD2
CASSPRRTSGSLEQYF
TGTGCCAGCAGCCCTCGACGGACTAGCGGGAGTCTAGAGCAGTACTTC
>TRBV27|.|TRBJ2-1|TRBD2
CASSFGIAGRNEQFF
TGTGCCAGCAGTTTCGGGATAGCGGGGAGGAATGAGCAGTTCTTC
>TRBV29-1|.|TRBJ1-2|.
CSVSGVDYGYTF
TGCAGCGTATCAGGGGTTGACTATGGCTACACCTTC
>TRBV15|.|TRBJ2-1|.
CATSRDMRANSYNEQFF
TGTGCCACCAGCAGAGATATGAGGGCCAATTCCTACAATGAGCAGTTCTTC
>TRBV10-3|.|TRBJ2-1|TRBD2
CAISGMGREGDNEQFF
TGTGCCATCAGTGGTATGGGACGGGAGGGGGACAATGAGCAGTTCTTC
>TRBV5-4|few|TRBJ2-1|TRBD1
CASSLAQGADNEQFF
TGTGCCAGCAGCTTGGCACAGGGGGCGGACAATGAGCAGTTCTTC
>TRBV7-2|.|TRBJ1-6|.
CASSAGRTLSPLHF
TGTGCCAGCAGCGCGGGACGGACCCTTTCACCCCTCCACTTT
>TRBV18|few|TRBJ1-1|.
CASSPPVAGNTEAFF
TGTGCCAGCTCACCACCTGTCGCTGGAAACACTGAAGCTTTCTTT
>TRBV7-2|many|TRBJ2-1|TRBD2
CASRPTGGSYNEQFF
TGTGCCAGCAGACCTACGGGGGGCTCCTACAATGAGCAGTTCTTC
>TRBV20-1|once|TRBJ2-1|TRBD2
CSARDLGLAGTDEQFF
TGCAGTGCTAGAGATTTAGGGCTAGCGGGAACCGATGAGCAGTTCTTC
>TRBV28|.|TRBJ1-1|.
CASSLGIRFEAFF
TGTGCCAGCAGTTTAGGAATTAGGTTTGAAGCTTTCTTT
>TRBV12-3/TRBV12-4|few|TRBJ1-2|.
CASSFGGGSGYTF
TGTGCCAGCAGTTTTGGGGGGGGAAGTGGCTACACCTTC
>TRBV12-3/TRBV12-4|.|TRBJ1-5|.
CASSQEGWGGHQPQHF
TGTGCCAGCAGTCAAGAAGGTTGGGGCGGACATCAGCCCCAGCATTTT
>TRBV11-2|.|TRBJ1-5|TRBD1
CASSSGGQGMHF
TGTGCCAGCAGCTCGGGGGGACAGGGGATGCATTTT
>TRBV7-2|.|TRBJ2-7|.
CASSLEAGSIYEQYF
TGTGCCAGCAGCTTAGAGGCGGGATCAATCTACGAGCAGTACTTC
>TRBV6-1|.|TRBJ2-7|TRBD2
CASSYPTSGASSYEQYF
TGTGCCAGCAGTTATCCGACTAGCGGGGCGAGCTCCTACGAGCAGTACTTC
>TRBV6-2/TRBV6-3|few|TRBJ2-7|TRBD1
CASSYGGTGGYEQYF
TGTGCCAGCAGTTACGGTGGGACAGGGGGATACGAGCAGTACTTC
>TRBV7-2|few|TRBJ2-1|.
CASSLRPDSNEQFF
TGTGCCAGCAGCTTAAGGCCAGACTCCAATGAGCAGTTCTTC
>TRBV7-2|.|TRBJ2-1|TRBD2
CASSLGSAGGNNEQFF
TGTGCCAGCAGCTTAGGTTCAGCGGGGGGGAACAATGAGCAGTTCTTC
>TRBV23-1|.|TRBJ2-1|TRBD2
CASIGSFAGDPYNEQFF
TGCGCCAGCATTGGGTCGTTTGCGGGAGACCCCTACAATGAGCAGTTCTTC
>TRBV7-9|few|TRBJ1-5|TRBD1
CASSLGPLVTGGGSNQPQHF
TGTGCCAGCAGCTTAGGACCTCTCGTGACAGGGGGAGGAAGCAATCAGCCCCAGCATTTT
>TRBV7-2|.|TRBJ2-1|TRBD1
CASSLEGTGGDNEQFF
TGTGCCAGCAGCTTAGAGGGGACAGGGGGGGACAATGAGCAGTTCTTC